Detailed here is one T cell receptor beta chain. The CDR3 extends over 13 amino acids. V was trimmed by 8 bases and J by 6 bases, leaving 14 bases between them. Germline-derived CDR1 and CDR2 are SGHTA and FQGNSA. Preparation of the TCRbeta library involved a method that used unique molecular identifiers. TCRdb reprocessed the PCR reads via MiXCR and lists one record per CDR3 protein. The sample shows 600,000 to 700,000 distinct CDR3 sequences, around a sixth of them seen only once. This record comes from a study of T-cell reconstitution after alpha-beta-depleted transplantation in children. The rearrangement joins TRBV7-2 to TRBJ1-3, with D possibly being TRBD1 (5 bases). The origin of this receptor is a human donor who donated a stem cell graft to a child with acute myeloid leukemia. The sequencing here drew on PBMCs from the stem cell graft donor, taken from the stem cell graft. Here the CDR3 DNA reads TGTGCCAGCCCAGGGAGTCCCGAAAACACCATATATTTT. Translation: CASPGSPENTIYF. The entire variable domain, with the rest obtained from reference TRBV7-2 and TRBJ1-3, is as follows: GAGVSQSPSNKVTEKGKDVELRCDPISGHTALYWYRQSLGQGLEFLIYFQGNSAPDKSGLPSDRFSAERTGGSVSTLTIQRTQQEDSAVYLCASPGSPENTIYFGEGSWLTVV.